This T cell receptor beta chain was identified in a study of T-cell reconstitution after alpha-beta-depleted transplantation in children. Unique molecular identifiers tagged the TCRbeta library. MiXCR was run by TCRdb on the PCR reads, yielding one entry per CDR3 protein. The sample lists some 200,000 distinct CDR3 sequences; about 6.4% were seen once. This clonotype has ten or more counts. V lost 6 bases and J lost 4, with 13 bases in between. Germline V gene lookup returns CDR1 SGHVS and CDR2 FQNEAQ. The CDR3 extends over 14 amino acids. The source material was PBMCs from the stem cell graft donor, sampled from the stem cell graft. The chain carries TRBV7-8 and TRBJ2-1; a possible D gene is TRBD1 (6 bases). The sequence came from a human donor who donated a stem cell graft to a child with Wiskott-Aldrich syndrome. The CDR3: CASRQGPVYNEQFF. The CDR3, as DNA: TGTGCCAGCAGACAGGGCCCTGTTTACAATGAGCAGTTCTTC.